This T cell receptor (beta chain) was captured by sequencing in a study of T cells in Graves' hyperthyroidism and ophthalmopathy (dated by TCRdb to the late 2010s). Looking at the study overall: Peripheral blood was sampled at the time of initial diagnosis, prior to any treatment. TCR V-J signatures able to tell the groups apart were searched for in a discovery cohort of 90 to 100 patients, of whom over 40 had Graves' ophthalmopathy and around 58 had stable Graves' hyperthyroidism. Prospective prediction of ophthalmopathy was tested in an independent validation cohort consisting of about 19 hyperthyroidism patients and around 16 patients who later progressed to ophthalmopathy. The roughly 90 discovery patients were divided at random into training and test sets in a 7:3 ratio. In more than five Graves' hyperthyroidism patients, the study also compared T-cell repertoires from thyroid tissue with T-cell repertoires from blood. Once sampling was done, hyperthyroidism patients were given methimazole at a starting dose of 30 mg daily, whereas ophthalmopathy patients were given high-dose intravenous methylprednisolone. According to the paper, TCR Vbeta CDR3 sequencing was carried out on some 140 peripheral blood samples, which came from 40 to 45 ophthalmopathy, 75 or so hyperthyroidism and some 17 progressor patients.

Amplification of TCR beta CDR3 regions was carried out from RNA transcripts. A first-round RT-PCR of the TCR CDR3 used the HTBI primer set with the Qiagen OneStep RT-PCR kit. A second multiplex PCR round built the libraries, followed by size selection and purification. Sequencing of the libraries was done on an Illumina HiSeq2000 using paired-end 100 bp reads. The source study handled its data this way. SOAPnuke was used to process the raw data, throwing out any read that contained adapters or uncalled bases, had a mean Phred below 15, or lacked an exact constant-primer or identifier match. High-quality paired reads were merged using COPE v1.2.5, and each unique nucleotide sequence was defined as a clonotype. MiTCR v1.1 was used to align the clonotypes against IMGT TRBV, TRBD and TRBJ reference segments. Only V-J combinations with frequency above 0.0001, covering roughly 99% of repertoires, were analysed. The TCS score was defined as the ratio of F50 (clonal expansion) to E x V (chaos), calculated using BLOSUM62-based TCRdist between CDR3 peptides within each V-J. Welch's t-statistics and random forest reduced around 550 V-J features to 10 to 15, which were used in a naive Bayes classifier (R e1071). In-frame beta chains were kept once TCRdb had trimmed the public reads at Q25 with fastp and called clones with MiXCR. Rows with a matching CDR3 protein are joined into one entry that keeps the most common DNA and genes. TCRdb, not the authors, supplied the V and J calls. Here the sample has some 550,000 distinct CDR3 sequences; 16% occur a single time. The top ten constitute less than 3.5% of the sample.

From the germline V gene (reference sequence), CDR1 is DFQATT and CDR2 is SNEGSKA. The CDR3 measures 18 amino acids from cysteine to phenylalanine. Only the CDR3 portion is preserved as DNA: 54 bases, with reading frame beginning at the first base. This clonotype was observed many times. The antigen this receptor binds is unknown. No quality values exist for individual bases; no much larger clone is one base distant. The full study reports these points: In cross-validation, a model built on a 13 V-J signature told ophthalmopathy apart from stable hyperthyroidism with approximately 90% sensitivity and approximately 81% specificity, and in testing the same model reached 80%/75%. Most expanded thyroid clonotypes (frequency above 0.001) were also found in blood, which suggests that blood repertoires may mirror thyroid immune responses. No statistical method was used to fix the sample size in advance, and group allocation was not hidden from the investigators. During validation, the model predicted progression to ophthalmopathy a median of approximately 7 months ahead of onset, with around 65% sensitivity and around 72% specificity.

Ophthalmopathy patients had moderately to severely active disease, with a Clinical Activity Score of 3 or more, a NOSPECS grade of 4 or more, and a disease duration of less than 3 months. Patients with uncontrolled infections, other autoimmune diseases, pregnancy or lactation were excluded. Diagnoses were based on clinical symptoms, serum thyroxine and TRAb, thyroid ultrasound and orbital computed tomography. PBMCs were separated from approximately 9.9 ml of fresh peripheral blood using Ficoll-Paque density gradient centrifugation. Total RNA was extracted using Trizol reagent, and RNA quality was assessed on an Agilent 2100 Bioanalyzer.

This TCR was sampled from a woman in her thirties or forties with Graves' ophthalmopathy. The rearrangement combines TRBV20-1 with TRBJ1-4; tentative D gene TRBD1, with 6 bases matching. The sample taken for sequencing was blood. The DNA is TGCAGCTGGGGAAGGGTGGGCAGGGGATTCTCAACTAATGAAAAACTGTTTTTT. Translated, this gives CSWGRVGRGFSTNEKLFF.